The entry that follows covers one T cell receptor beta chain sequence. Its antigen remains unidentified. Per-base qualities were not stored, and no clone one base away is much larger. This sample is part of a study of T-cell reconstitution after alpha-beta-depleted transplantation in children (dated by TCRdb to about 2016). For context, the study as a whole: T-cell immune reconstitution after TCRalphabeta/CD19-depleted allogeneic hematopoietic cell transplantation in children was quantitatively tracked in the study by means of TCR repertoire profiling. Findings and caveats that apply to the study as a whole: Over the following months the frequencies of hyperexpanded clones went down, and after one year T-cell counts and TCRbeta diversity were mostly credited to newly produced T cells. The apparently early alphabetaT-cell count recovery about two months after transplant was reportedly dependent on only several hundred rapidly expanded clones derived from non-depleted graft cells. In some patients, the high TCRbeta diversity seen at day 60 was put down to recipient T cells and intrathymic progenitors that had survived conditioning.

Ends trimmed: V by 5 bases, J by 2 bases; bases unmatched to a gene: 8. CDR3 length: 15 amino acids, cysteine to phenylalanine. The CDR3 DNA has 45 bases and is translated from base 1. In light of the paper, this sample's treatment or condition label describes: allogeneic hematopoietic cell transplantation with graft depleted of TCRalphabeta T cells and CD19 B cells. The children who served as transplant recipients had been given grafts of TCRalphabeta/CD19-depleted allogeneic hematopoietic cells. Library creation used PCR. Sequencing was performed on an Illumina HiSeq 2500. To normalize quantification of the TCRbeta repertoire, the TCR libraries were built with molecular barcoding that relied on unique molecular identifiers. TCRdb itself trimmed the public reads at Q25 with fastp, ran MiXCR and retained productive beta chains. Each entry merges the rows of one CDR3 protein and shows their most common DNA and genes. This sample is represented by roughly 200,000 distinct CDR3 sequences; around 7.7% of them were singletons. Less than 40% of the sample is held by the ten biggest clonotypes.

The origin of this receptor is a male patient between 2 and 15 years old who had a stem cell transplant for acute myeloid leukemia, so the T cells may come from the graft donor. The sample in question was PBMCs, mostly from graft donor cells, obtained 360 days after TCRalphabeta/CD19-depleted stem cell transplant. The rearrangement combines TRBV12-3 or TRBV12-4 with TRBJ1-2; 7 middle bases align to TRBD1. The nucleotides read TGTGCCAGCAGTGAACAGACAGGGAAGAACTATGGCTACACCTTC. Its product reads: CASSEQTGKNYGYTF.